This TCR beta chain comes out of a study of Ad26.COV2.S vaccination and SARS-CoV-2 variants. In the study overall: Vaccine-arm donor from the placebo-controlled COV1001 Ad26.COV2.S trial. Findings and caveats of the study: In TCR breadth and depth analyses, total T cell responses may have been underestimated.

This sample's treatment: 15 to 20 received Ad26.COV2.S at low or high dose, single or two shots; 5 received placebo; per-sample allocation not given. Day 63 after the first injection of vaccine or placebo was the sampling time. Participants' vaccine, an Ad26 vector, delivered Wuhan-strain SARS-CoV-2 spike. V shed 6 bases and J 0 bases; nucleotides not matched to a gene: 8. The CDR3 consists of 16 residues. The germline CDR1 and CDR2 sequences are LNHDA and SQIVND (reference sequence). Assay used: immunoSEQ multiplex PCR; TCRdb lists only in-frame clones, some missing. The sample records about 350,000 clones, about 87% being singletons. The count of this clone is one. The target antigen is unknown.

This sequence joins TRBV19 and TRBJ1-5; 7 nucleotides align to TRBD1. Specimen: peripheral blood, collected in a trial of Ad26.COV2.S vaccine versus placebo. This TCR derives from a person between 18 and 65 years old who received the Ad26.COV2.S COVID-19 vaccine or a placebo. CDR3 protein: CASRKEQGFSNQPQHF. CDR3 bases: TGTGCCAGTAGAAAAGAACAGGGGTTTAGCAATCAGCCCCAGCATTTT.